This T cell receptor (beta chain) was found in a study of T cell repertoires in cytomegalovirus infection. Turning to the study itself: Carrying CMV and the relevant HLA type showed in public TCR beta signatures.

This clonotype was seen only a few times. TCRdb reprocessed the reads with MiXCR, giving one entry per CDR3 protein. The table shows around 180,000 distinct CDR3 sequences, with roughly a fifth occurring only once. The J segment lost 5 bases and the V segment lost 6 bases, leaving 3 bases of the junction unmatched. The germline gives CDR1 DFQATT, CDR2 SNEGSKA (reference sequence). The CDR3 has 12 residues. The sequencing sample was made of PBMCs. The rearrangement uses TRBV20-1 and TRBJ2-1; TRBD2 aligns across 8 bases. This sequence was found in a human donor in good health (CMV status not recorded). Some clones in this sample may be carry-over from other donors' samples. Here the CDR3 reads CSASGRHNEQFF. The CDR3 DNA follows: TGCAGTGCCAGCGGGAGACACAATGAGCAGTTCTTC.